This TCR beta chain emerged from a study of T cells after yellow fever vaccination. Turning to the study itself: Fractions with few cells were prepared using SMART-Seq v4 Ultra Low Input.

Study-wide findings and caveats: A limited proportion of clonotypes was detected within both the CD4 and CD8 compartments. Post-booster reappearance was seen for most primary-vaccination clones (around 97% CD4, 80% to 90% CD8).

The authors made TCR cDNA by 5'RACE template switching, adding a universal primer site and UMIs. TCRdb itself ran the 5' RACE reads through MiXCR, one entry per CDR3 protein. There are 70,000 to 80,000 distinct CDR3 sequences in the sample; around 7.7% occur only once, and approximately 30% lies in the top ten. Germline V lookup: CDR1 SGHTA, CDR2 FQGNSA. Losses at the gene ends were 5 bases for V and 4 bases for J; bases not matched to a gene: 4. The length of the CDR3 is 14 residues. This clonotype was detected only a few times. What it binds is unknown. Source: CD8+ T cells sorted from PBMCs, taken around 10 days after the first yellow fever vaccination. The TCR comes from a young man who received the YFV17D yellow fever vaccine. The chain joins TRBV7-2 to TRBJ2-1; 8 bases fit TRBD2. CDR3 amino acids: CASSAGLVYNEQFF. CDR3 DNA: TGTGCCAGCAGCGCGGGACTAGTGTACAATGAGCAGTTCTTC. The whole variable domain, remainder taken from reference TRBV7-2 and TRBJ2-1, is GAGVSQSPSNKVTEKGKDVELRCDPISGHTALYWYRQSLGQGLEFLIYFQGNSAPDKSGLPSDRFSAERTGGSVSTLTIQRTQQEDSAVYLCASSAGLVYNEQFFGPGTRLTVL.